This record concerns one T cell receptor beta chain sequence. Its target is not known. This record belongs to a study of monozygotic twins with inflammatory bowel disease. Each UMI, carrying a 6-nucleotide sample barcode, came from template switching. TCRdb reanalyzed the 5' RACE reads, giving one entry per CDR3 protein sequence and no DNA. The sample holds tens of thousands of distinct CDR3 sequences. General study points: The data gave no support to a single strong IBD-associated signal or clonotype. The authors note that differing immunosuppressive treatments may have added variability to patient repertoires.

CDR3 length: 14 residues. Germline CDR1 is SEHNR and CDR2 is FQNEAQ (reference sequence). The receptor was isolated from a human donor with ulcerative colitis or Crohn's disease, or a healthy co-twin of an affected twin (not recorded which). The specimen was blood. The chain has TRBV7-9 and TRBJ1-1; checking the TCRdb D call of TRBD1 is not possible without DNA. CDR3 amino acids: CASSLYVQGIEAFF.